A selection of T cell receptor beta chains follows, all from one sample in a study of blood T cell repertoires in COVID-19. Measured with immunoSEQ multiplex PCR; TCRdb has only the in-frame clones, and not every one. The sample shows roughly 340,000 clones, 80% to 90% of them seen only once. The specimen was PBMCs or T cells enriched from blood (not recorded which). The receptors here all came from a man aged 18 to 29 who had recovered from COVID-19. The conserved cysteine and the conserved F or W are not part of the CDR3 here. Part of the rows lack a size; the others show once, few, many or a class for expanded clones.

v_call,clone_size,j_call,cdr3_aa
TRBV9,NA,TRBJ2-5,ASSSAGLAVETQY
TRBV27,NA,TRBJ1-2,ASSLSEPRFYGYT
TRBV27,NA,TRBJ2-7,ASSLGLGGYEQY
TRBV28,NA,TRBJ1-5,ASRTPGGNQPQH
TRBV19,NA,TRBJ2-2,ASSPYTTTGELF
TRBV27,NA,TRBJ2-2,ASSLRSRIANTGELF
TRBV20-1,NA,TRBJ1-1,SASPPGRPSYTEAF
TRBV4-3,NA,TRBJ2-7,ASSHGQGSYEQY
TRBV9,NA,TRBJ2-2,ASSVLHDTGELF
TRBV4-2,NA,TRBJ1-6,ASSRQGEMGNSPLH
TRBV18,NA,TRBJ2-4,ASSLTSGTSGD
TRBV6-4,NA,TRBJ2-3,ASSPTSGRVTDTQY
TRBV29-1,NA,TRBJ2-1,SVARSAGRSDEQF
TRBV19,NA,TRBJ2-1,ASRARLGGTSGGVRYNEQF
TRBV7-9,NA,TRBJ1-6,ASSLGGDSPLH
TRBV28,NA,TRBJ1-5,ASSSPRGGGLQPQH
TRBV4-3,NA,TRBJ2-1,ASSQDWRGAYNEQF
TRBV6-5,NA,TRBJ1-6,ASSYRRTGGNSPLH
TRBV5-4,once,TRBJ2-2,ASSLEFAANTGELF
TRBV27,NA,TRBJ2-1,ASSPRRDNEQF
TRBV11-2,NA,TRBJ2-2,ASRGTSGGNTGELF
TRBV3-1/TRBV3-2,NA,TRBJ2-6,ASSSQPSVTGNSGANVLT
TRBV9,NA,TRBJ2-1,ASSVESSGSGRGEQF
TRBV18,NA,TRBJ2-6,ASSPPGSGANVLT